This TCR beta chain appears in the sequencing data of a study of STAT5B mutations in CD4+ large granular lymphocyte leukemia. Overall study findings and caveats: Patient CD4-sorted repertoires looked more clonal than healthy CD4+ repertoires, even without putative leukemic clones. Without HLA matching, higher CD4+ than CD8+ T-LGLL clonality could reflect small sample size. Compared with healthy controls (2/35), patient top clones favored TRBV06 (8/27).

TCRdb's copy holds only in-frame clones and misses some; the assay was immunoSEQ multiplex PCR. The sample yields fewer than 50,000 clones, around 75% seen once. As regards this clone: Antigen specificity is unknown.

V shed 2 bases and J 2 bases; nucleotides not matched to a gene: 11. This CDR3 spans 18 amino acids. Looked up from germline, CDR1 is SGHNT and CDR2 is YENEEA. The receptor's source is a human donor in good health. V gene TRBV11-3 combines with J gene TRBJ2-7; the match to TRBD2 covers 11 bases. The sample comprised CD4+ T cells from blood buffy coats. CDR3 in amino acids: CASSLPPSVAGGTYEQYF. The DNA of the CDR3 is TGTGCCAGCAGCTTACCCCCCTCCGTAGCGGGGGGGACCTACGAGCAGTACTTC.